One sample yielded the 15 T cell receptor beta chains listed below, sequenced in a study of radiation and T cells in renal cell carcinoma. Assay: immunoSEQ multiplex PCR; the TCRdb copy retains only in-frame clones and omits some. The table has roughly 130,000 clones, around four fifths seen once; the top ten hold less than 2.5%. The time point: blood 2 weeks post-SBRT. Described treatment: 15 Gy SBRT to primary tumor, nephrectomy 4 weeks later. This specimen was blood, taken from a patient whose treatment included radiotherapy and nephrectomy. The receptors shown here come from a woman aged 55-69 years with renal cell carcinoma.

The rearrangement uses TRBV19 and TRBJ2-7; D is possibly TRBD1 or TRBD2 (6 bases each). The germline V gene has CDR1 LNHDA and CDR2 SQIVND (reference sequence). Trimming cost V 6 bases and J 2 bases, with 14 bases left between them. The CDR3 contains 14 residues. The DNA for the CDR3 is TGTGCCAGTAGCGAAAAGGGGGGCCCCTACGAGCAGTACTTC. Its protein is CASSEKGGPYEQYF.

The V and J genes are TRBV6-1 and TRBJ2-5; no firm D call. Germline V gene lookup returns CDR1 MNHNS and CDR2 SASEGT. The CDR3 length is 13 residues. V lost 9 bases and J lost 1, with 12 bases in between. The DNA of the CDR3 is TGTGCCAGTAAAGTAGGGTCCCAAGAGACCCAGTACTTC. It is translated as CASKVGSQETQYF.

The chain employs TRBV7-9 and TRBJ2-1; no reliable D call. The CDR3 loop spans 16 amino acids. Germline assignment: CDR1 SEHNR and CDR2 FQNEAQ (reference sequence). V dropped 5 bases and J dropped 0 bases, with 14 bases sitting between them. CDR3 amino acids: CASSIILTSSYNEQFF. The CDR3 DNA reads as TGTGCCAGCAGCATTATCCTGACGAGCTCCTACAATGAGCAGTTCTTC.

The chain employs TRBV19 and TRBJ1-1; D might be TRBD1 (5 bases). V lost 4 bases, J lost 5 bases, and 14 bases lay in between. Germline V gene sequence: CDR1 LNHDA, CDR2 SQIVND (reference sequence). The length of the CDR3 is 14 residues. CDR3 residues: CASSKGAGRTEAFF. In DNA, the CDR3 is TGTGCCAGTAGTAAAGGCGCAGGGAGAACTGAAGCTTTCTTT.

This rearrangement joins TRBV9 to TRBJ1-3; the D is unclear. This CDR3 has 15 residues. Germline CDR1 reads SGDLS; CDR2 reads YYNGEE. Trimming took 0 bases from V and 8 from J, leaving 15 bases between them. CDR3 in DNA: TGTGCCAGCAGCGTAGACGAGGCGGGGTGGTACACCATATATTTT. Residues: CASSVDEAGWYTIYF.

This clone was seen once. The J gene is TRBJ2-1, the V gene TRBV6-1; D call uncertain. Germline V CDR1 and CDR2: MNHNS, SASEGT. V was trimmed by 0 bases and J by 5 bases, leaving 11 bases between them. This CDR3 comprises 15 residues. In DNA, the CDR3 is TGTGCCAGCAGTGAAGCTAGCTCCTATAACAATGAGCAGTTCTTC. Amino acid sequence: CASSEASSYNNEQFF.

The rearrangement joins TRBV29-1 to TRBJ2-1; D gene uncertain. The germline V gene has CDR1 SQVTM and CDR2 ANQGSEA. CDR3 length: 15 residues. Trimming cost V 2 bases and J 0 bases, with 11 bases left between them. The CDR3: CSVELWASSYNEQFF. CDR3 nucleotide sequence: TGCAGCGTTGAATTGTGGGCCAGCTCCTACAATGAGCAGTTCTTC.

The chain has TRBV30 and TRBJ2-3; 7 bases match TRBD2. The CDR3 has 14 residues. With V trimmed by 7 bases and J by 2 bases, 9 bases remained unmatched. Germline V gene data show CDR1 as GTSNPN and CDR2 as SVGIG (reference sequence). CDR3 amino acids: CASQAGMSTDTQYF. The CDR3 coding sequence is TGTGCCTCTCAAGCGGGAATGTCCACAGATACGCAGTATTTT.

The V call is TRBV7-9, the J call TRBJ2-2, with 8 positions matching TRBD1. V was clipped by 5 bases and J by 3 bases; unmatched bases: 8. Germline assignment: CDR1 SEHNR and CDR2 FQNEAQ (reference sequence). The CDR3 totals 16 residues. CDR3 in amino acids: CASSGKDRADTGELFF. In DNA form, the CDR3 reads TGTGCCAGCAGCGGAAAGGACAGGGCGGACACCGGGGAGCTGTTTTTT.

The rearrangement uses TRBV7-9 and TRBJ2-7; 9 bases are a match to TRBD1. The CDR3 runs to 14 residues. The V segment lost 5 bases and the J segment 7 bases; nucleotides outside the gene matches: 9. Per germline, CDR1 SEHNR and CDR2 FQNEAQ (reference sequence). CDR3 bases: TGTGCCAGCAGCACTAGGGACAGGGAAGTTGAGCAGTACTTC. Protein: CASSTRDREVEQYF.

To note about this clone: Other DNA sequences in this specimen translate into the identical CDR3. The rearrangement joins TRBV6-5 to TRBJ2-7; a weak D match, TRBD2 (6 bases). The V end lost 5 bases, the J end lost 3 bases, and 11 bases lay between the germline ends. This CDR3 is 13 amino acids long. Germline V gene sequence: CDR1 MNHEY, CDR2 SVGAGI. CDR3 residues: CASSRDSRYEQYF. CDR3 sequence (DNA): TGTGCCAGCAGTCGGGACTCCCGCTACGAGCAGTACTTC.

The chain is built from TRBV5-6 and TRBJ2-3, with 9 bases lining up with TRBD1. Germline V gives CDR1 SGHDT, CDR2 YYEEEE. The CDR3 has 16 residues. The junction had 2 bases not matched to a gene; V was cut back by 0 bases and J by 0 bases. CDR3 coding DNA: TGTGCCAGCAGCTTGGGACAGGGGGGAAGCACAGATACGCAGTATTTT. It yields the protein CASSLGQGGSTDTQYF.

The chain is built from TRBV5-8 and TRBJ1-4; D remains ambiguous. Trimming removed 0 bases from V and 4 bases from J, with 10 bases in between. This CDR3 region has 15 residues. Germline lookup yields CDR1 SGHTS and CDR2 YDEGEE. CDR3 sequence (DNA): TGTGCCAGCAGCTTGGTGGCAGGATATAATGAAAAACTGTTTTTT. Its protein is CASSLVAGYNEKLFF.

This chain uses TRBV29-1 with TRBJ2-2; D might be TRBD1 (5 bases). Trimming removed 3 bases at V and 3 bases at J, with 8 bases between. This CDR3 region has 13 residues. The V gene's germline CDR1 is SQVTM and CDR2 ANQGSEA. The CDR3 region has the DNA TGCAGCGTTGAGGGGCCTGACACCGGGGAGCTGTTTTTT. Protein product: CSVEGPDTGELFF.

This chain connects TRBV19 to TRBJ2-4; D unclear. CDR3 size: 15 residues. The germline CDR1 and CDR2 sequences are LNHDA and SQIVND (reference sequence). Trimming pared 4 bases from V and 8 bases from J, leaving 18 bases between. The CDR3 DNA follows: TGTGCCAGTAGTACGACTCGGACCTTTGTAGACATTCAGTACTTC. Amino acids: CASSTTRTFVDIQYF.